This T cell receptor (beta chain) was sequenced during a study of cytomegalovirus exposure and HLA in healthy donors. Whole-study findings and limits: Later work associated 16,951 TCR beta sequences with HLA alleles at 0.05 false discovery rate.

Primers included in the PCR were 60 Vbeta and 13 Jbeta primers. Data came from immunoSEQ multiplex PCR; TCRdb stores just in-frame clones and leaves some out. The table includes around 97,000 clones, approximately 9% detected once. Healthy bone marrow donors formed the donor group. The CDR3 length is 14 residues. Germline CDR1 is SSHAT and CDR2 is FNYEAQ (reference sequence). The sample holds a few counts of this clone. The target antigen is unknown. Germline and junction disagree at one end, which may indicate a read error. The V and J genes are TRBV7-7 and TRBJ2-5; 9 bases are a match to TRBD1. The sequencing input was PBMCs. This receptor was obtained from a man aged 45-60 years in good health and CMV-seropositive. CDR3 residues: CASSPGTGPETQYF. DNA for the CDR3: TGTGCTAGCAGCCCCGGGACAGGGCCGGAGACCCAGTACTTC.